This T cell receptor (beta chain) was recorded in a study of blood T cell repertoires in COVID-19. On the study more broadly: PBMCs, B-cell-depleted T cells, or T cells provided the cDNA or gDNA that made up the material.

This table comes from immunoSEQ multiplex PCR, and its TCRdb copy is limited to in-frame clones, with some not included. The sample lists about 340,000 clones; 65% to 90% were seen once. V gave up 4 bases and J gave up 5 bases; unmatched junction bases: 0. CDR1 and CDR2 (germline): ENHRY, SYGVKD. This CDR3 is 12 amino acids long. This clonotype was obtained from a woman aged 35 to 49 with acute COVID-19. The sequenced material came from PBMCs or T cells enriched from blood (not recorded which). The V and J genes are TRBV10-3 and TRBJ1-2; 8 nucleotides match TRBD1. The CDR3 spells CAISGQGYGYTF. CDR3 in DNA: TGTGCCATCAGTGGACAGGGGTATGGCTACACCTTC.